Given below is one T cell receptor beta chain in context. The antigen is undetermined. TCR beta CDR3 regions were amplified from RNA. TCR CDR3 underwent first-round RT-PCR with the HTBI primer set. A single record per CDR3 protein comes from TCRdb applying MiXCR to the multiplex PCR reads. The sample includes about 380,000 distinct CDR3 sequences, roughly 13% of them seen just once. These data belong to a study of T cells in Graves' hyperthyroidism and ophthalmopathy. Overall study results and limits: Ophthalmopathy, which appeared later, was predicted by the model a median about 6 months before onset.

Sequenced material: blood. This clonotype originated in a woman in her fifties or sixties with Graves' hyperthyroidism.

The CDR3 region is CASSKGRRSGANVLTF. As DNA, the CDR3 is TGTGCCAGTAGTAAGGGCCGACGCTCTGGGGCCAACGTCCTGACTTTC. The chain carries TRBV19 and TRBJ2-6; D remains unclear. Germline CDR1 and CDR2: LNHDA and SQIVND (reference sequence). This CDR3 spans 16 amino acids. The ends were cut back, 4 bases at V and 0 bases at J, with 10 bases in the middle. The entire variable domain, with the rest obtained from reference TRBV19 and TRBJ2-6, is as follows: DGGITQSPKYLFRKEGQNVTLSCEQNLNHDAMYWYRQDPGQGLRLIYYSQIVNDFQKGDIAEGYSVSREKKESFPLTVTSAQKNPTAFYLCASSKGRRSGANVLTFGAGSRLTVL.